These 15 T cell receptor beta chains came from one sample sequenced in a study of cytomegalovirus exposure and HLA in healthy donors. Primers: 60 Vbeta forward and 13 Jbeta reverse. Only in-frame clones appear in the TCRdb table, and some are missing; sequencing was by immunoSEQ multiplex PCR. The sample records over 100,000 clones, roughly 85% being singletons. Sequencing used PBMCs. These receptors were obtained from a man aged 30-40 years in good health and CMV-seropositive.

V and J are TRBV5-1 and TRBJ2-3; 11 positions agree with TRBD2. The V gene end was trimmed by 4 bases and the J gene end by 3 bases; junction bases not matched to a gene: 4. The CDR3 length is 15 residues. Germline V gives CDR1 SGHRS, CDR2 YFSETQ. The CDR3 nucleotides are TGCGCCAGCAGCCAGCCTAGCGGGAGGACAGATACGCAGTATTTT. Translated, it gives CASSQPSGRTDTQYF.

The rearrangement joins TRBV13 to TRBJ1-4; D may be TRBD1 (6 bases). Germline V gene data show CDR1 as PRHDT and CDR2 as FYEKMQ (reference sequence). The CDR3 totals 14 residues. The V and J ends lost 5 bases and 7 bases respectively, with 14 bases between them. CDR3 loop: CASSVGGAIEKLFF. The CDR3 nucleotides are TGTGCCAGCAGCGTCGGGGGGGCTATTGAAAAACTGTTTTTT.

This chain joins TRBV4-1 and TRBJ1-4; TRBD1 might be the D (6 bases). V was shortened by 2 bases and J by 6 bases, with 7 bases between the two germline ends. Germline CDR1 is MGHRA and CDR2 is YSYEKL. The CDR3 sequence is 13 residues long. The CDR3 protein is CASSQRQDEKLFF. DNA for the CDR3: TGCGCCAGCAGCCAACGACAGGATGAAAAACTGTTTTTT.

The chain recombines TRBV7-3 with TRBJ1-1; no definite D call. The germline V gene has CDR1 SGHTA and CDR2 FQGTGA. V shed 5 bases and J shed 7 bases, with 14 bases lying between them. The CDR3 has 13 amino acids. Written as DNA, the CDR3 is TGTGCCAGCAGCCCCGGTGTTGCTAGTGAAGCTTTCTTT. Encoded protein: CASSPGVASEAFF.

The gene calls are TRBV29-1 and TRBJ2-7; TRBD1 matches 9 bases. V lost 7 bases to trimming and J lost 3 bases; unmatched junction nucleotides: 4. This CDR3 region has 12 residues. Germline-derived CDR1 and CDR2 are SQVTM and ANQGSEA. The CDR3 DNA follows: TGCAGCGCGACGGACAGGGGCTACGAGCAGTACTTC. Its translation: CSATDRGYEQYF.

The CDR3 region has the DNA TGCGCCAGCAGCCAGCATGAGCGGGAAGGGGAGCAGTTCTTC. This encodes CASSQHEREGEQFF. This chain uses TRBV5-1 with TRBJ2-1, with TRBD2 matching 7 bases. The germline gives CDR1 SGHRS, CDR2 YFSETQ. J lost 10 bases, V lost 4 bases, and 11 bases had no gene match. The CDR3 loop spans 14 amino acids.

Here the CDR3 DNA reads TGCGCCAGCAGCTTAGCGGGAGGGGTATGGAATGAGCAGTTCTTC. Translated: CASSLAGGVWNEQFF. The chain combines TRBV5-1 with TRBJ2-1; 10 positions agree with TRBD2. Germline V lookup: CDR1 SGHRS, CDR2 YFSETQ. The CDR3 is 15 amino acids. J gave up 7 bases and V 2 bases, and 6 bases lay outside the gene matches.

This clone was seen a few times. In DNA, the CDR3 is TGTGCCAGCCGTCCAGGGGCGCATGAAAAACTGTTTTTT. This codes for CASRPGAHEKLFF. The chain has TRBV6-6 and TRBJ1-4; maybe TRBD1 (6 bases). The germline V and J ends were trimmed by 8 bases and 6 bases, with 13 bases remaining between them. CDR1 is MNHNY and CDR2 is SVGAGI in the germline V gene (reference sequence). The CDR3 length is 13 residues.

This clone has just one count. Here the CDR3 reads CANAAQTYTDTQYF. CDR3 nucleotides: TGTGCCAACGCTGCACAGACGTACACAGATACGCAGTATTTT. The genes are TRBV2 and TRBJ2-3; no definite D call. The CDR3 has 14 amino acids. The V end lost 10 bases, the J end lost 2 bases, and 16 bases lay between the germline ends. Germline CDR1 and CDR2: SNHLY and FYNNEI.

CDR3 residues: CASSESTANYGYTF. The CDR3 DNA sequence: TGCGCCAGCAGCGAGTCCACAGCTAACTATGGCTACACCTTC. The genes are TRBV5-1 and TRBJ1-2; D ambiguous. Trimming took 4 bases from V and 0 from J, leaving 10 bases between them. The CDR3 is made up of 14 amino acids. Germline loops: CDR1 SGHRS, CDR2 YFSETQ.

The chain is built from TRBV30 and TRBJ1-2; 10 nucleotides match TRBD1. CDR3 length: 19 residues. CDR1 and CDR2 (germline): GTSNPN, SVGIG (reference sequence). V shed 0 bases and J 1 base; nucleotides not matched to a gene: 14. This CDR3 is CAWSVHKKWWDRGNYGYTF. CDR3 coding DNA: TGTGCCTGGAGTGTACACAAGAAATGGTGGGACAGGGGTAACTATGGCTACACCTTC. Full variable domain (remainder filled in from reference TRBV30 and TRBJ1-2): SQTIHQWPATLVQPVGSPLSLECTVEGTSNPNLYWYRQAAGRGLQLLFYSVGIGQISSEVPQNLSASRPQDRQFILSSKKLLLSDSGFYLCAWSVHKKWWDRGNYGYTFGSGTRLTVV.

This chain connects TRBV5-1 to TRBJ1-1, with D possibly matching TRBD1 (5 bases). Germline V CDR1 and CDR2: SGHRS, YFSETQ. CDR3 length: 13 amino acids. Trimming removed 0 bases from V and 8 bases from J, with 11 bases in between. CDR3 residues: CASSLADSTEAFF. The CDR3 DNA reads TGCGCCAGCAGCTTGGCCGACAGTACCGAAGCTTTCTTT.

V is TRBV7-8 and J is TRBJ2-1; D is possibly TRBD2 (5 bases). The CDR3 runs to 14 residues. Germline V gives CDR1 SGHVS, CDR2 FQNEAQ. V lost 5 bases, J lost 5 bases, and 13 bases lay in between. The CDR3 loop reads CASSQRVVNNEQFF. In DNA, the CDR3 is TGTGCCAGCAGCCAGAGGGTGGTGAACAATGAGCAGTTCTTC.

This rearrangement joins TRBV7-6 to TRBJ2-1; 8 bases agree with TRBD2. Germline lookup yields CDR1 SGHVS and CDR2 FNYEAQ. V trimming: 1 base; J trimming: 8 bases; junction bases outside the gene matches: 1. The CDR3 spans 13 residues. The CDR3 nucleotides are TGTGCCAGCAGCTTAGGACTAGCGCATGAGCAGTTCTTC. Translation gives CASSLGLAHEQFF.

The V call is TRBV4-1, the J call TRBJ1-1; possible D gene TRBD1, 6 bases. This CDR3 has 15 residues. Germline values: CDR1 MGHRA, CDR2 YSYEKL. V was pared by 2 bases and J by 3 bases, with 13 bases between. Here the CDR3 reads CASSQLQGGDTEAFF. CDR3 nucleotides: TGCGCCAGCAGCCAACTACAAGGGGGGGACACTGAAGCTTTCTTT.